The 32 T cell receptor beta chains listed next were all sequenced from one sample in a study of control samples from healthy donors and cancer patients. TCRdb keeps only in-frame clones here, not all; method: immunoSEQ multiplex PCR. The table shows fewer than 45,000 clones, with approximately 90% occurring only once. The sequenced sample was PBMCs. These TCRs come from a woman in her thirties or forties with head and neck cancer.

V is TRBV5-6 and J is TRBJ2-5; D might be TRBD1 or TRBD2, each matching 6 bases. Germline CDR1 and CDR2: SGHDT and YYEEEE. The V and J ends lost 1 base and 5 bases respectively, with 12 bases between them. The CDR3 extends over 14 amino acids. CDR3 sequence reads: CASSLFQGRETQYF. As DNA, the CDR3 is TGTGCCAGCAGCTTGTTTCAGGGGAGGGAGACCCAGTACTTC.

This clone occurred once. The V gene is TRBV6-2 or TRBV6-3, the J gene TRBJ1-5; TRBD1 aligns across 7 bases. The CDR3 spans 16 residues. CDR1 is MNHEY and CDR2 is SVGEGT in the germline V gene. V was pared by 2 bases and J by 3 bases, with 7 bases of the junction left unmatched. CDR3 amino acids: CASSYEGAPDNQPQHF. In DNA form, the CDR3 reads TGTGCCAGCAGTTACGAGGGGGCGCCGGACAATCAGCCCCAGCATTTT.

The CDR3 DNA reads TGTGCCAGTAGTCCTCGCAACGGGATTTTCGACGAGCAGTACTTC. Amino acid sequence: CASSPRNGIFDEQYF. The rearrangement uses TRBV19 and TRBJ2-7; weak D call: TRBD2 (5 bases). The CDR3 runs 15 residues. Germline CDR1 and CDR2: LNHDA and SQIVND (reference sequence). V was clipped by 5 bases and J by 5 bases, with 19 bases between them.

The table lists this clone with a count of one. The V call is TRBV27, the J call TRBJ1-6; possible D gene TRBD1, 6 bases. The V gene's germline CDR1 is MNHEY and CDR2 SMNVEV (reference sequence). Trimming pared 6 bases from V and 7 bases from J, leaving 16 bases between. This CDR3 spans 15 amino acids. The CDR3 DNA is TGTGCCAGCAGCTCCGATGGGGGCCGGAATTCACCCCTCCACTTT. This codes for CASSSDGGRNSPLHF.

CDR3 DNA sequence: TGTGCCAGCAGCAAAGCGCTTAGCGGGTATATATACAATGAGCAGTTCTTC. Translating gives CASSKALSGYIYNEQFF. V is TRBV21-1 and J is TRBJ2-1; the table calls TRBD2, which could not be checked here. TRBV21-1 is tagged as a pseudogene. This CDR3 is built from 17 residues.

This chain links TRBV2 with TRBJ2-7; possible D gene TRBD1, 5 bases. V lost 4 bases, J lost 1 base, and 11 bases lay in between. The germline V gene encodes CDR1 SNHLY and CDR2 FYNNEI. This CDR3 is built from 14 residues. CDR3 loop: CASSVGAQSYEQYF. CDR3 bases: TGTGCCAGCAGTGTAGGGGCCCAATCCTACGAGCAGTACTTC.

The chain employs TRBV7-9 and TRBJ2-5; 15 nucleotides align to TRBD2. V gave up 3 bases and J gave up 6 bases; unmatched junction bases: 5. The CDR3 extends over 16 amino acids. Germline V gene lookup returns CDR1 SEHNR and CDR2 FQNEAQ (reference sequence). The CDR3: CASSFGLAGGRQTQYF. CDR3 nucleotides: TGTGCCAGCAGCTTTGGACTAGCGGGGGGGCGGCAGACCCAGTACTTC.

CDR3 sequence: CASSLSSGGALYNEQFF. The DNA for the CDR3 is TGTGCCAGCAGCTTATCTAGCGGGGGGGCTCTTTACAATGAGCAGTTCTTC. The rearrangement joins TRBV7-8 to TRBJ2-1; 12 bases are shared with TRBD2. The germline CDR1 and CDR2 sequences are SGHVS and FQNEAQ. V trimming: 2 bases; J trimming: 4 bases; junction bases outside the gene matches: 6. The CDR3 has 17 amino acids. The full variable domain, its missing parts supplied by reference TRBV7-8 and TRBJ2-1, is GAGVSQSPRYKVAKRGQDVALRCDPISGHVSLFWYQQALGQGPEFLTYFQNEAQLDKSGLPSDRFFAERPEGSVSTLKIQRTQQEDSAVYLCASSLSSGGALYNEQFFGPGTRLTVL.

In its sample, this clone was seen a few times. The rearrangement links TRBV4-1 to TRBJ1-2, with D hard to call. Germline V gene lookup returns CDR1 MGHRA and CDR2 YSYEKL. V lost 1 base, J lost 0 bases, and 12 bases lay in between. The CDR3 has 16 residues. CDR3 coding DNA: TGCGCCAGCAGCCAAGTACTCGCGGTTACTAACTATGGCTACACCTTC. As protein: CASSQVLAVTNYGYTF.

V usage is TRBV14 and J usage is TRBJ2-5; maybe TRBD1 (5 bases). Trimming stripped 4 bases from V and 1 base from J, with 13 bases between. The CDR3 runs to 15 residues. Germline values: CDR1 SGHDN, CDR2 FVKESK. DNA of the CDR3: TGTGCCAGCAGCCCAATGACAGTGATCCAAGAGACCCAGTACTTC. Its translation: CASSPMTVIQETQYF.

CDR3 amino acids: CASSSRSSYEQYF. In DNA, the CDR3 is TGTGCCAGCAGCTCCCGGAGCTCCTACGAGCAGTACTTC. This chain links TRBV27 with TRBJ2-7; no firm D call. Germline CDR1 is MNHEY and CDR2 is SMNVEV (reference sequence). The CDR3 length is 13 residues. Trimming cost V 6 bases and J 0 bases, with 9 bases left between them.

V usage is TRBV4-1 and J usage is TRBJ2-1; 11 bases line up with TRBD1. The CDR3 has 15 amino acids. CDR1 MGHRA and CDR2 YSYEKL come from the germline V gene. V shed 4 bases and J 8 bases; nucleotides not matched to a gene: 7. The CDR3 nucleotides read TGCGCCAGCAGCCCCGGACAGGGGGCTCTCTATGAGCAGTTCTTC. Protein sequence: CASSPGQGALYEQFF.

CDR3: CSVEDTGAQYF. The CDR3 coding sequence is TGCAGCGTTGAAGACACGGGTGCGCAGTATTTT. The chain joins TRBV29-1 to TRBJ2-3; no definite D call. Germline CDR1 reads SQVTM; CDR2 reads ANQGSEA. This CDR3 contains 11 residues. V was pared by 0 bases and J by 10 bases, with 8 bases between.

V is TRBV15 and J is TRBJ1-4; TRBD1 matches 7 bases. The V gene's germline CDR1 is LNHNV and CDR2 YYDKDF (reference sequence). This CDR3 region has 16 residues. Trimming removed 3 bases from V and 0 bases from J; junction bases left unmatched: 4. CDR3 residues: CATSSTGVATNEKLFF. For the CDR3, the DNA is TGTGCCACCAGCAGCACAGGGGTTGCAACTAATGAAAAACTGTTTTTT.

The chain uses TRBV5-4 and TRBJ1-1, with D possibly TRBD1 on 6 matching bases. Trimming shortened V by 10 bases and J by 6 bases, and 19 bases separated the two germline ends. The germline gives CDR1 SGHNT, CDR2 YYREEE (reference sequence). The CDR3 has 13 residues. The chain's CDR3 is CALVRFRQAEAFF. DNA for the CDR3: TGTGCCCTCGTTCGGTTTAGACAGGCTGAAGCTTTCTTT.

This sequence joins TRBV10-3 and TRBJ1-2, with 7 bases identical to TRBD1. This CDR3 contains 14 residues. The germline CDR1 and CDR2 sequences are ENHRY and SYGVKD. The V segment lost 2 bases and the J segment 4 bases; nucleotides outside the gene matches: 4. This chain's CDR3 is CAISEGQASYGYTF. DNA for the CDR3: TGTGCCATCAGTGAGGGACAGGCGTCCTATGGCTACACCTTC.

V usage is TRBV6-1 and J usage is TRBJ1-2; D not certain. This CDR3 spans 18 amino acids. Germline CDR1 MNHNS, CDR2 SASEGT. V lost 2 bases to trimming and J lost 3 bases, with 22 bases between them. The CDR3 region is CASSEIALLAHKDYGYTF. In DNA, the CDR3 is TGTGCCAGCAGTGAAATTGCACTACTGGCGCATAAGGACTATGGCTACACCTTC.

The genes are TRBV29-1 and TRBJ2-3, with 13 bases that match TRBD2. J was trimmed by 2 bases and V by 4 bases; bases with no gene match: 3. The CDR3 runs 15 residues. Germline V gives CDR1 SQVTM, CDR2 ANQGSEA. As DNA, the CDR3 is TGCAGCGTTGCCGGACTAGCGGGGGCCACAGATACGCAGTATTTT. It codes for CSVAGLAGATDTQYF.

The CDR3 nucleotides read TGTGCCAGCCTGTCAGGGACTGGAAACACCATATATTTT. Encoded protein: CASLSGTGNTIYF. The chain employs TRBV2 and TRBJ1-3; D possibly corresponds to TRBD1 (5 bases). CDR1 SNHLY and CDR2 FYNNEI come from the germline V gene. The CDR3 loop spans 13 amino acids. V shed 8 bases and J shed 2 bases, with 10 bases lying between them.

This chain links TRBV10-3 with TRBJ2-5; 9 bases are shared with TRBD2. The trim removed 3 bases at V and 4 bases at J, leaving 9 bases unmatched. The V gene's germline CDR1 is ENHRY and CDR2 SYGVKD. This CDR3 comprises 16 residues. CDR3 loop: CAISDVVTSGRETQYF. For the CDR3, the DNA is TGTGCCATCAGTGACGTCGTTACTAGCGGGCGAGAGACCCAGTACTTC.

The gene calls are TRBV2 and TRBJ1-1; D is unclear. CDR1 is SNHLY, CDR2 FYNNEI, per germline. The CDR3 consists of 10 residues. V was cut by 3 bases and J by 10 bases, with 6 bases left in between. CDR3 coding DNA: TGTGCCAGCAGTGAGTCGGGAGCTTTCTTT. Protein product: CASSESGAFF.

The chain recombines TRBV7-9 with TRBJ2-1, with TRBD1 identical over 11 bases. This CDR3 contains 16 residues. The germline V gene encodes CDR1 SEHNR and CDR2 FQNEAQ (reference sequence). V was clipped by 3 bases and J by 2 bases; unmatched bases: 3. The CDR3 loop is CASSFRDRGAYNEQFF. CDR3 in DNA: TGTGCCAGCAGCTTTCGGGACAGGGGGGCCTACAATGAGCAGTTCTTC.

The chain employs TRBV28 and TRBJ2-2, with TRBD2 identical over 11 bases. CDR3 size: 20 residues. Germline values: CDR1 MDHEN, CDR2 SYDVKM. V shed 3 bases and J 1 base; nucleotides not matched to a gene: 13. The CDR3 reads CASSFSITSGSGWNTGELFF. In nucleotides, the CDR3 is TGTGCCAGCAGTTTTTCTATAACTAGCGGGAGTGGTTGGAACACCGGGGAGCTGTTTTTT. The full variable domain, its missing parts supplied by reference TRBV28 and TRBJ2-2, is DVKVTQSSRYLVKRTGEKVFLECVQDMDHENMFWYRQDPGLGLRLIYFSYDVKMKEKGDIPEGYSVSREKKERFSLILESASTNQTSMYLCASSFSITSGSGWNTGELFFGEGSRLTVL.

The CDR3 nucleotides are TGTGCCACCAGCAGAGTGGGCAAGGGAGAGGATACGCAGTATTTT. Translated: CATSRVGKGEDTQYF. The J gene is TRBJ2-3, the V gene TRBV15; TRBD2 is a possible D gene (5 bases). The CDR3 contains 15 residues. Germline loops: CDR1 LNHNV, CDR2 YYDKDF (reference sequence). The germline V and J ends were trimmed by 1 base and 6 bases, with 14 bases remaining between them.

The CDR3 region has the DNA TGTGCCAGCAGTTCGGGGACAGGGTCTTTTGTCGAAACTTTCTTT. This translates into CASSSGTGSFVETFF. This rearrangement joins TRBV28 to TRBJ1-1; 9 positions agree with TRBD1. The CDR3 covers 15 residues. Trimming cost V 4 bases and J 12 bases; bases outside gene matches: 15. Germline lookup yields CDR1 MDHEN and CDR2 SYDVKM. The full variable domain, with the rest looked up from reference TRBV28 and TRBJ1-1, is DVKVTQSSRYLVKRTGEKVFLECVQDMDHENMFWYRQDPGLGLRLIYFSYDVKMKEKGDIPEGYSVSREKKERFSLILESASTNQTSMYLCASSSGTGSFVETFFGQGTRLTVV.

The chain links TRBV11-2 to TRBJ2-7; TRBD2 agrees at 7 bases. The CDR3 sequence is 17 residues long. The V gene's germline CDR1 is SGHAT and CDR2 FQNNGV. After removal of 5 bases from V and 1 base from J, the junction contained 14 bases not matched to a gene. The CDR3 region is CASSSAPGLVGSYEQYF. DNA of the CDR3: TGTGCCAGCAGCAGCGCCCCCGGACTAGTCGGGTCCTACGAGCAGTACTTC.

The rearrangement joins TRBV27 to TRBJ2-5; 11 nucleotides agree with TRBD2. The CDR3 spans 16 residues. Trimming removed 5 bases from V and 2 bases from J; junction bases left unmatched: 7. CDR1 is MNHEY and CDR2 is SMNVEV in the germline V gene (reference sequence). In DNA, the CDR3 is TGTGCCAGCAGTCACCGGACTAGCGGGTTGCAAGAGACCCAGTACTTC. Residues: CASSHRTSGLQETQYF.

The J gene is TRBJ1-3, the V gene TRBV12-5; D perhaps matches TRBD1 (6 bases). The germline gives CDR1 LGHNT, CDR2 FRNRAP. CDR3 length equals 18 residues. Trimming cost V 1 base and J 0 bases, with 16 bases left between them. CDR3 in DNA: TGTGCTAGTGGTTTGGACAGGGCCTTCGGACTCTCTGGAAACACCATATATTTT. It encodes CASGLDRAFGLSGNTIYF.

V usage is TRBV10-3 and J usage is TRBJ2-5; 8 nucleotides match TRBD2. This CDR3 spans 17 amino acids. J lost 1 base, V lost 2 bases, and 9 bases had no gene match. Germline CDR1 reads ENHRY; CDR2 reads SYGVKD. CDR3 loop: CAISERVGAGGQETQYF. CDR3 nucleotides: TGTGCCATCAGTGAGCGGGTTGGTGCGGGGGGCCAAGAGACCCAGTACTTC.

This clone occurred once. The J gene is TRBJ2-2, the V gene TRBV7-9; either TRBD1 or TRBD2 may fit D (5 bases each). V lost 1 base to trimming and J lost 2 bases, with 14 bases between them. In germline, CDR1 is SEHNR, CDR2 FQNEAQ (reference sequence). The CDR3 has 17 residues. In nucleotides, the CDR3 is TGTGCCAGCAGCTTAGAAGGGTTTGGGGGAAACACCGGGGAGCTGTTTTTT. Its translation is CASSLEGFGGNTGELFF.

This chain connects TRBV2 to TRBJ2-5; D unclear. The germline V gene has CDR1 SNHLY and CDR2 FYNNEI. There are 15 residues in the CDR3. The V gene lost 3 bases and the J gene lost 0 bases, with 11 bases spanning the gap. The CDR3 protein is CASSDQGLYQETQYF. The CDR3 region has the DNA TGTGCCAGCAGTGACCAAGGGCTGTACCAAGAGACCCAGTACTTC. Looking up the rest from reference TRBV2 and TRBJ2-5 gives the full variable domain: EPEVTQTPSHQVTQMGQEVILRCVPISNHLYFYWYRQILGQKVEFLVSFYNNEISEKSEIFDDQFSVERPDGSNFTLKIRSTKLEDSAMYFCASSDQGLYQETQYFGPGTRLLVL.

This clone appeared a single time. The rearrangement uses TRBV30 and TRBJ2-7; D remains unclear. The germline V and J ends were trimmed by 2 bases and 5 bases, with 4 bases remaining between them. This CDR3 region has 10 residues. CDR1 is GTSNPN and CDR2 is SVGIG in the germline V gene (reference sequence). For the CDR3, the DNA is TGTGCCTGGAGTAACAACGAGCAGTACTTC. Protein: CAWSNNEQYF.